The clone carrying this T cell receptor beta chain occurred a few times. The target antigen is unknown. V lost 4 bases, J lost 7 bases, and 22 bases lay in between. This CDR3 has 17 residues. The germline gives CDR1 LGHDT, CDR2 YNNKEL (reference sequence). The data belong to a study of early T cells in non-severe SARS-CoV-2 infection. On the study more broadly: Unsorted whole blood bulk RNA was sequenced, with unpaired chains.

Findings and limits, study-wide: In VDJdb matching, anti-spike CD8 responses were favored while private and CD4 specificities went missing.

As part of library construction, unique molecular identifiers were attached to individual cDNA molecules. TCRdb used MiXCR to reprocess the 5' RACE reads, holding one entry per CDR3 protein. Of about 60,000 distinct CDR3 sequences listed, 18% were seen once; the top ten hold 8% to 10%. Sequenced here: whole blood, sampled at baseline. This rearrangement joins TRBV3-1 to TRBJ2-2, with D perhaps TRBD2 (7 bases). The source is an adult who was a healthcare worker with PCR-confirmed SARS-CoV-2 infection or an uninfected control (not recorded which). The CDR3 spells CASSPYLGRGANGELFF. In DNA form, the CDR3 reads TGTGCCAGCAGCCCCTACTTAGGCCGGGGGGCGAACGGGGAGCTGTTTTTT.